Listed below are T cell receptor beta chains from one sample, sequenced in a study of cytomegalovirus exposure and HLA in healthy donors. The table came from immunoSEQ multiplex PCR; TCRdb's copy has only in-frame clones and leaves some out. Altogether 200,000 to 250,000 clones are present, 75% to 85% being singletons, with the ten largest covering 1.4%. Sequenced material: PBMCs. The receptors derive from a girl between 10 and 17 years old in good health and CMV-seronegative. Both conserved end residues are part of each CDR3. Fields, in order: clone size, J gene, V gene, D gene, CDR3 DNA, CDR3 protein. D genes are given only for firm matches. Part of the rows lack a size; the others show once, few, many or a class for expanded clones.

clone size: NA; J gene: TRBJ2-1; V gene: TRBV9; D gene: NA; CDR3 DNA: TGTGCCAGCAGCTCTCTTTACAATGAGCAGTTCTTC; CDR3 protein: CASSSLYNEQFF
clone size: NA; J gene: TRBJ2-7; V gene: TRBV10-1; D gene: TRBD1; CDR3 DNA: TGCGCCAGCAGTGAGTCCGGGACAGGGTACGAGCAGTACTTC; CDR3 protein: CASSESGTGYEQYF
clone size: NA; J gene: TRBJ1-5; V gene: TRBV7-2; D gene: NA; CDR3 DNA: TGTGCCAGCAGCTCCCCCGCGGGAGGGAGCAATCAGCCCCAGCATTTT; CDR3 protein: CASSSPAGGSNQPQHF
clone size: NA; J gene: TRBJ1-2; V gene: TRBV30; D gene: NA; CDR3 DNA: TGTGCCTGGCGGGGTGGCCTCCAACGCTACACCTTC; CDR3 protein: CAWRGGLQRYTF
clone size: NA; J gene: TRBJ1-1; V gene: TRBV7-9; D gene: TRBD1; CDR3 DNA: TGTGCCAGCAGCTTACGGGAGGACAGGGGGCGAAGCACTGAAGCTTTCTTT; CDR3 protein: CASSLREDRGRSTEAFF
clone size: NA; J gene: TRBJ2-1; V gene: TRBV28; D gene: TRBD1; CDR3 DNA: TGTGCCAGCAGAACTGAGACAGGGGCCTCCTACAATGAGCAGTTCTTC; CDR3 protein: CASRTETGASYNEQFF
clone size: NA; J gene: TRBJ1-1; V gene: TRBV9; D gene: TRBD1; CDR3 DNA: TGTGCCAGCAGCACCCGGGACAGGGGAACTGAAGCTTTCTTT; CDR3 protein: CASSTRDRGTEAFF
clone size: NA; J gene: TRBJ2-7; V gene: TRBV6-5; D gene: TRBD2; CDR3 DNA: TGTGCCAGCAGCTTAGTGGGGGGGTCCTACGAGCAGTACTTC; CDR3 protein: CASSLVGGSYEQYF
clone size: NA; J gene: TRBJ2-1; V gene: TRBV7-9; D gene: NA; CDR3 DNA: TGTGCCAGCAGACCCCCCGGGGAAAACTCCTACAATGAGCAGTTCTTC; CDR3 protein: CASRPPGENSYNEQFF
clone size: NA; J gene: TRBJ1-1; V gene: TRBV30; D gene: NA; CDR3 DNA: TGTGCCTGGAGTGTACGTACAGCGGAGGTCACTGAAGCTTTCTTT; CDR3 protein: CAWSVRTAEVTEAFF
clone size: NA; J gene: TRBJ2-7; V gene: TRBV5-1; D gene: NA; CDR3 DNA: TGCGCCAGCAGCTTGGGAGTCCTTGACTCCTACGAGCAGTACTTC; CDR3 protein: CASSLGVLDSYEQYF
clone size: once; J gene: TRBJ2-5; V gene: TRBV6-5; D gene: TRBD2; CDR3 DNA: TGTGCCAGCAGTTACTTTAAGCGGGAGGGACGGGAGACCCAGTACTTC; CDR3 protein: CASSYFKREGRETQYF
clone size: NA; J gene: TRBJ1-1; V gene: TRBV29-1; D gene: NA; CDR3 DNA: TGCAGCGTAGCCGGACAGCTTCAGAACACTGAAGCTTTCTTT; CDR3 protein: CSVAGQLQNTEAFF
clone size: NA; J gene: TRBJ1-4; V gene: TRBV27; D gene: NA; CDR3 DNA: TGTGCCAGCAGTTTATTATCGGTGCCACCCGCAACTAATGAAAAACTGTTTTTT; CDR3 protein: CASSLLSVPPATNEKLFF
clone size: once; J gene: TRBJ2-5; V gene: TRBV9; D gene: TRBD1; CDR3 DNA: TGTGCCAGCAGCGGAGGGACAGCTACTATCCAAGAGACCCAGTACTTC; CDR3 protein: CASSGGTATIQETQYF
clone size: NA; J gene: TRBJ2-1; V gene: TRBV7-6; D gene: TRBD1; CDR3 DNA: TGTGCCAGCAGCTTAGCAGACAGGGGGCAGCAGTTCTTC; CDR3 protein: CASSLADRGQQFF
clone size: few; J gene: TRBJ1-5; V gene: TRBV7-9; D gene: TRBD1; CDR3 DNA: TGTGCCAGCAGGTCCTCGGGGGACAGGGGCCCAAATCAGCCCCAGCATTTT; CDR3 protein: CASRSSGDRGPNQPQHF
clone size: NA; J gene: TRBJ2-2; V gene: TRBV28; D gene: TRBD1; CDR3 DNA: TGTGCCAGCAGTGCACCGGGACAGGGAACCGGGGAGCTGTTTTTT; CDR3 protein: CASSAPGQGTGELFF
clone size: NA; J gene: TRBJ1-5; V gene: TRBV19; D gene: NA; CDR3 DNA: TGTGCCAGTAGTTCGCCAGGTGGCAATCAGCCCCAGCATTTT; CDR3 protein: CASSSPGGNQPQHF
clone size: NA; J gene: TRBJ1-2; V gene: TRBV5-8; D gene: NA; CDR3 DNA: TGTGCCAGCACGGTCCCAGGAGGGGGCTACACCTTC; CDR3 protein: CASTVPGGGYTF
clone size: few; J gene: TRBJ1-2; V gene: TRBV6-5; D gene: TRBD1; CDR3 DNA: TGTGCCAGCAGAAGAGAGCCGACAGGGGCGGAAGGCTACACCTTC; CDR3 protein: CASRREPTGAEGYTF
clone size: NA; J gene: TRBJ1-1; V gene: TRBV27; D gene: TRBD1; CDR3 DNA: TGTGCCAGCAGTACTATCCACAGGGGAACAGTCGATTCGGCTTTCTTT; CDR3 protein: CASSTIHRGTVDSAFF
clone size: NA; J gene: TRBJ1-6; V gene: TRBV25-1; D gene: NA; CDR3 DNA: TGTGCCAGCAGTCAGGGGAGCTCCTATAATTCACCCCTCCACTTT; CDR3 protein: CASSQGSSYNSPLHF
clone size: once; J gene: TRBJ2-1; V gene: TRBV7-2; D gene: NA; CDR3 DNA: TGTGCCAGCAGCTTAGCAACACAGGCCAATGAGCAGTTCTTC; CDR3 protein: CASSLATQANEQFF
clone size: once; J gene: TRBJ2-7; V gene: TRBV19; D gene: TRBD1; CDR3 DNA: TGTGCCAGTAGTCGGCAGGGGGCAGGCGAGCAGTACTTC; CDR3 protein: CASSRQGAGEQYF
clone size: few; J gene: TRBJ2-7; V gene: TRBV28; D gene: NA; CDR3 DNA: TGTGCCAGCAACCCCGGGGGGTACAGGGGGTATTCCTACGAGCAGTACTTC; CDR3 protein: CASNPGGYRGYSYEQYF
clone size: NA; J gene: TRBJ2-6; V gene: TRBV9; D gene: TRBD1; CDR3 DNA: TGTGCCAGCAGCGCAGGACAGGGATCCTCTGGGGCCAACGTCCTGACTTTC; CDR3 protein: CASSAGQGSSGANVLTF
clone size: NA; J gene: TRBJ2-4; V gene: TRBV19; D gene: NA; CDR3 DNA: TGTGCCAGTAGTACGCAGGGAAATGGGGCCAAAAACATTCAGTACTTC; CDR3 protein: CASSTQGNGAKNIQYF
clone size: NA; J gene: TRBJ1-6; V gene: TRBV27; D gene: NA; CDR3 DNA: TGTGCCAGCAGTCTAGGGGAGGAATCTTATAATTCACCCCTCCACTTT; CDR3 protein: CASSLGEESYNSPLHF
clone size: NA; J gene: TRBJ2-1; V gene: TRBV5-6; D gene: NA; CDR3 DNA: TGTGCCAGCAGCCGACCGGGACTGCAATACAATGAGCAGTTCTTC; CDR3 protein: CASSRPGLQYNEQFF
clone size: few; J gene: TRBJ1-4; V gene: TRBV19; D gene: NA; CDR3 DNA: TGTGCCAGTAGTATAGACGACAGAAACAATGAAAAACTGTTTTTT; CDR3 protein: CASSIDDRNNEKLFF
clone size: few; J gene: TRBJ2-7; V gene: TRBV6-6; D gene: NA; CDR3 DNA: TGTGCCAGCAGTTCGATGACAGTCTCCTACGAGCAGTACTTC; CDR3 protein: CASSSMTVSYEQYF
clone size: NA; J gene: TRBJ2-3; V gene: TRBV27; D gene: TRBD2; CDR3 DNA: TGTGCCAGCAGTTTCCGGACTAGCGGGAGAGATACGCAGTATTTT; CDR3 protein: CASSFRTSGRDTQYF
clone size: NA; J gene: TRBJ2-7; V gene: TRBV9; D gene: NA; CDR3 DNA: TGTGCCAGCAGCGGAGGGAACAGGGATTACGAGCAGTACTTC; CDR3 protein: CASSGGNRDYEQYF
clone size: NA; J gene: TRBJ2-7; V gene: TRBV7-8; D gene: TRBD2; CDR3 DNA: TGTGCCAGCAGCTTAGGACTAGCGGGGATCTACGAGCAGTACTTC; CDR3 protein: CASSLGLAGIYEQYF
clone size: few; J gene: TRBJ1-1; V gene: TRBV7-3; D gene: NA; CDR3 DNA: TGTGCCAGCAGCCTTAGCGGGCACCCGAACACTGAAGCTTTCTTT; CDR3 protein: CASSLSGHPNTEAFF
clone size: NA; J gene: TRBJ2-7; V gene: TRBV28; D gene: TRBD1; CDR3 DNA: TGTGCCAGCACGACCGGGACAGGACTCTACGAGCAGTACTTC; CDR3 protein: CASTTGTGLYEQYF
clone size: NA; J gene: TRBJ2-5; V gene: TRBV9; D gene: TRBD2; CDR3 DNA: TGTGCCAGCAGCGCCACTAGCGGGGCACAAGAGACCCAGTACTTC; CDR3 protein: CASSATSGAQETQYF
clone size: NA; J gene: TRBJ2-7; V gene: TRBV6-5; D gene: NA; CDR3 DNA: TGTGCCAGCAGTTACAATCGGGACACTGCCTACGAGCAGTACTTC; CDR3 protein: CASSYNRDTAYEQYF
clone size: once; J gene: TRBJ1-2; V gene: TRBV15; D gene: NA; CDR3 DNA: TGTGCCACCAGCAGTCAATCGACTCGGGGAGACTATGGCTACACCTTC; CDR3 protein: CATSSQSTRGDYGYTF
clone size: NA; J gene: TRBJ1-1; V gene: TRBV19; D gene: NA; CDR3 DNA: TGTGCCAGTGGGAGGTGGTCGCGGGTGGGCACTGAAGCTTTCTTT; CDR3 protein: CASGRWSRVGTEAFF
clone size: NA; J gene: TRBJ2-7; V gene: TRBV27; D gene: TRBD1; CDR3 DNA: TGTGCCAGCAGTTTTGGACAGGGGATTCGAGGGGGCTACGAGCAGTACTTC; CDR3 protein: CASSFGQGIRGGYEQYF
clone size: once; J gene: TRBJ1-5; V gene: TRBV10-1; D gene: TRBD1; CDR3 DNA: TGCGCCAGCCCAATCGTCCCCCGGGACAGGGAAAGCAATCAGCCCCAGCATTTT; CDR3 protein: CASPIVPRDRESNQPQHF
clone size: NA; J gene: TRBJ2-7; V gene: TRBV5-1; D gene: TRBD2; CDR3 DNA: TGCGCCAGCAGCGAGGGACTAGCGGGTATGAGGGAGCAGTACTTC; CDR3 protein: CASSEGLAGMREQYF
clone size: NA; J gene: TRBJ1-1; V gene: TRBV19; D gene: NA; CDR3 DNA: TGTGCCAGTATACCGCGGGGTCCGAACACTGAAGCTTTCTTT; CDR3 protein: CASIPRGPNTEAFF
clone size: NA; J gene: TRBJ1-2; V gene: TRBV2; D gene: NA; CDR3 DNA: TGTGCCAGCAGTGAATTCCCCCCAGGGGCTCCTAACTATGGCTACACCTTC; CDR3 protein: CASSEFPPGAPNYGYTF
clone size: NA; J gene: TRBJ1-1; V gene: TRBV6-1; D gene: NA; CDR3 DNA: TGTGCCAGCAGTGACAGGGGACGGAACACTGAAGCTTTCTTT; CDR3 protein: CASSDRGRNTEAFF
clone size: NA; J gene: TRBJ2-2; V gene: TRBV19; D gene: NA; CDR3 DNA: TGTGCCAGTAGTAATGTAGGGGAGCTGTTTTTT; CDR3 protein: CASSNVGELFF
clone size: NA; J gene: TRBJ2-1; V gene: TRBV6-1; D gene: NA; CDR3 DNA: TGTGCCAGCAGTGAAGCGCGAGGGGGTGAGCAGTTCTTC; CDR3 protein: CASSEARGGEQFF
clone size: NA; J gene: TRBJ1-2; V gene: TRBV30; D gene: TRBD1; CDR3 DNA: TGTGCCTGGAGTGTTGGAGGGGGCGCGGGCTACACCTTC; CDR3 protein: CAWSVGGGAGYTF
clone size: few; J gene: TRBJ1-1; V gene: TRBV30; D gene: TRBD1; CDR3 DNA: TGTGCCTGGACCGGACAGGGAGACACTGAAGCTTTCTTT; CDR3 protein: CAWTGQGDTEAFF